This TCR beta chain was profiled in a study of control samples from healthy donors and cancer patients. This clone has just one count. This table comes from immunoSEQ multiplex PCR, and its TCRdb copy is limited to in-frame clones, with some not included. The sample includes roughly 40,000 clones, approximately 82% of them seen just once. This CDR3 contains 15 residues. The V end lost 8 bases, the J end lost 1 base, and 15 bases lay between the germline ends. Germline V lookup: CDR1 LNHNV, CDR2 YYDKDF (reference sequence). This sequence originates from a man aged 60-69 years in good health. The chain couples TRBV15 to TRBJ1-5, with D hard to call. The sample taken for sequencing was blood. The DNA of the CDR3 is TGTGCCACCTCCTACGACGAGCTAAGCAATCAGCCCCAGCATTTT. Encoded protein: CATSYDELSNQPQHF.